The text below deals with one T cell receptor (beta chain). Antigen unknown. By quantitative 5'-RACE with molecular barcodes, the TCR beta libraries were made. TCRdb fed the 5' RACE reads into MiXCR, producing one record per CDR3 protein. Seen here are hundreds of thousands of distinct CDR3 sequences, 20% to 30% observed once, and the top ten hold 0.75% to 0.9%. The CDR3 extends over 14 amino acids. V was clipped by 1 base and J by 2 bases, with 3 bases between them. The germline V gene encodes CDR1 SGHNT and CDR2 YENEEA. The data were taken from a study of CD8 T cells in ankylosing spondylitis. Study-wide results and caveats: What seemed typical of ankylosing spondylitis blood was a TCR beta motif built from 8 or 9 highly homologous variants. The study looked at matched synovial fluid samples from ankylosing spondylitis patients. Disease-linked clones were reported to be significantly enriched there. Disease-linked clones bore a CD8+ phenotype, appearing relatively rarely in peripheral blood.

The chain is built from TRBV11-3 and TRBJ2-6; D not resolved. Sequencing was performed on blood, either unsorted or a sorted T cell fraction (not recorded which). The clonotype was recovered from a male donor with ankylosing spondylitis. This CDR3 is CASSLVAGANVLTF. Here the CDR3 DNA reads TGTGCCAGCAGCTTAGTTGCTGGGGCCAACGTCCTGACTTTC.